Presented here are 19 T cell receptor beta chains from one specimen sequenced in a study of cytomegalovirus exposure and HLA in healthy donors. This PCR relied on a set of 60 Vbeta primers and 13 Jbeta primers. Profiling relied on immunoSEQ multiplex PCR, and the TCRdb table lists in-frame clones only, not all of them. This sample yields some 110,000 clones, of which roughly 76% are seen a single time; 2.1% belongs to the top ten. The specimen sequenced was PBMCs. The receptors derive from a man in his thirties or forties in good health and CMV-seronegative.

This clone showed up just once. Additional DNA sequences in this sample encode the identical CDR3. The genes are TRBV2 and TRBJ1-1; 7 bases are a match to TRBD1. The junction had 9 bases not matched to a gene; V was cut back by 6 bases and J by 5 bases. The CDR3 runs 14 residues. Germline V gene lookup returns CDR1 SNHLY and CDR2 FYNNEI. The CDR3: CASRIDRAGTEAFF. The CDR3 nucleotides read TGTGCCAGCAGAATAGACAGGGCAGGGACTGAAGCTTTCTTT.

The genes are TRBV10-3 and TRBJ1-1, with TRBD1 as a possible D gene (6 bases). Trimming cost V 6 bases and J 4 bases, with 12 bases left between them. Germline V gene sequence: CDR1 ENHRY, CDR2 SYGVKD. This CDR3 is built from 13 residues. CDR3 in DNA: TGTGCCATCAGGGACAGTTCTGGCACTGAAGCTTTCTTT. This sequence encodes CAIRDSSGTEAFF.

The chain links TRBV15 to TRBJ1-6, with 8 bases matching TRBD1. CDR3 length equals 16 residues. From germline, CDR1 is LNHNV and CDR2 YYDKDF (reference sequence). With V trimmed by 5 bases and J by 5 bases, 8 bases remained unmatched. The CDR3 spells CATSSNPGQDNSPLHF. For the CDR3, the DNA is TGTGCCACCAGCTCCAACCCGGGACAGGATAATTCACCCCTCCACTTT.

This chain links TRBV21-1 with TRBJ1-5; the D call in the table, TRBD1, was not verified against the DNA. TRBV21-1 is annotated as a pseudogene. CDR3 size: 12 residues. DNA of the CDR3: TGTGCCAGCACTACAGCCTATCAGCCCCAGCATTTT. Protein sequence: CASTTAYQPQHF.

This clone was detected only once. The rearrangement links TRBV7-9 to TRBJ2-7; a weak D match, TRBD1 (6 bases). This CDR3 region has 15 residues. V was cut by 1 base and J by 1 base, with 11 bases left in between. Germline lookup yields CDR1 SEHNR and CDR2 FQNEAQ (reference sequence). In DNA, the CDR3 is TGTGCCAGCAGCTTAGGGCAGGGGTCTTCCTACGAGCAGTACTTC. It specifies CASSLGQGSSYEQYF.

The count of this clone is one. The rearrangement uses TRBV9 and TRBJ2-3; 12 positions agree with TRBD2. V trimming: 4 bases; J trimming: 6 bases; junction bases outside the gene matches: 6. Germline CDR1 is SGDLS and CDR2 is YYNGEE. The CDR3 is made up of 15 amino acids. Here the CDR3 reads CASSLTSGGRDTQYF. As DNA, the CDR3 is TGTGCCAGCAGCCTAACTAGCGGGGGGCGGGATACGCAGTATTTT.

CDR3 sequence: CASSLVGGGPTTDTQYF. The CDR3, as DNA: TGTGCCAGCAGCTTAGTAGGTGGCGGGCCGACCACAGATACGCAGTATTTT. The rearrangement uses TRBV7-9 and TRBJ2-3; possible D gene TRBD2, 5 bases. Germline V lookup: CDR1 SEHNR, CDR2 FQNEAQ (reference sequence). The CDR3 consists of 17 residues. V was clipped by 1 base and J by 2 bases, with 16 bases between them. The whole variable domain, filled in from reference TRBV7-9 and TRBJ2-3, reads DTGVSQNPRHKITKRGQNVTFRCDPISEHNRLYWYRQTLGQGPEFLTYFQNEAQLEKSRLLSDRFSAERPKGSFSTLEIQRTEQGDSAMYLCASSLVGGGPTTDTQYFGPGTRLTVL.

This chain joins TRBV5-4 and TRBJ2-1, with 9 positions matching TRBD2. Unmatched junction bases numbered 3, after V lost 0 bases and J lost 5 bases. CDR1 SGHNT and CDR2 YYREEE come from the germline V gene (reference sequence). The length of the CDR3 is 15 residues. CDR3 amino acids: CASSLGGGGDNEQFF. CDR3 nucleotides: TGTGCCAGCAGCTTGGGAGGCGGGGGGGACAATGAGCAGTTCTTC.

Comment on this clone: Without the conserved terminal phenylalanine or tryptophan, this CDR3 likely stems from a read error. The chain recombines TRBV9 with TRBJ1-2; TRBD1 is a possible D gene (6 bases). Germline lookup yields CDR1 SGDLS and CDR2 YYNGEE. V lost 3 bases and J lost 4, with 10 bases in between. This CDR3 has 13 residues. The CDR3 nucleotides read TGTGCCAGCAGCGAACAGGGCTCCTATGGCTACACCCTC. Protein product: CASSEQGSYGYTL.

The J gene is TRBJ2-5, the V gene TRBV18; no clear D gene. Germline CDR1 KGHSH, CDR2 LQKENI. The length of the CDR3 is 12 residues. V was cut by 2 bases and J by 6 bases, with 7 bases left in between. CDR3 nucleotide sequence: TGTGCCAGCTCACCAGAAGAGAAGACCCAGTACTTC. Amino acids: CASSPEEKTQYF.

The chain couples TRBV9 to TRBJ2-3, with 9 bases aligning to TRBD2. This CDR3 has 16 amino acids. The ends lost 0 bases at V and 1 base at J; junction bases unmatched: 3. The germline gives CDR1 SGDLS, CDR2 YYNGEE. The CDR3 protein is CASSVASSGGTDTQYF. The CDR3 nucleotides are TGTGCCAGCAGCGTAGCGTCTAGCGGGGGCACAGATACGCAGTATTTT.

CDR3 region: CASRAFSVRGRETQYF. Here the CDR3 DNA reads TGTGCCAGCAGAGCATTTAGTGTCAGGGGGAGAGAGACCCAGTACTTC. The chain combines TRBV7-2 with TRBJ2-5; TRBD1 aligns across 7 bases. The CDR3 contains 16 residues. Per the germline V gene, CDR1 is SGHTA and CDR2 is FQGNSA. V trimming: 6 bases; J trimming: 4 bases; junction bases outside the gene matches: 14.

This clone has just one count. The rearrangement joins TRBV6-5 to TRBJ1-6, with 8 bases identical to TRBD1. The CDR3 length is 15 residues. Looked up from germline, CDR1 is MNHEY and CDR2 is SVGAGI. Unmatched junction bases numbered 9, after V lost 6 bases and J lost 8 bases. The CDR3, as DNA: TGTGCCAGCAGGTCCTCCGGGACAGGTTATTCACCCCTCCACTTT. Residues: CASRSSGTGYSPLHF.

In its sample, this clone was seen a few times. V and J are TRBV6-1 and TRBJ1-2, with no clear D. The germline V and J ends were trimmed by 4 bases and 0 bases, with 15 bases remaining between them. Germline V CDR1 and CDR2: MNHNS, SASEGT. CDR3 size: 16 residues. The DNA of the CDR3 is TGTGCCAGCAGTGGCGGGCGTAAAGCCACTAACTATGGCTACACCTTC. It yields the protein CASSGGRKATNYGYTF.

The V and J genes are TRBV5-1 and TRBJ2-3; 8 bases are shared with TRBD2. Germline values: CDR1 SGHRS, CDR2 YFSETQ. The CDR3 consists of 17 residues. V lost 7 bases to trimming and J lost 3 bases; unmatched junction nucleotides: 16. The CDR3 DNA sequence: TGCGCCAGCGATCGCGAACCGGGACTAGTATCGACAGATACGCAGTATTTT. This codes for CASDREPGLVSTDTQYF. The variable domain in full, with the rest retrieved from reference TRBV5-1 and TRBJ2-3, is KAGVTQTPRYLIKTRGQQVTLSCSPISGHRSVSWYQQTPGQGLQFLFEYFSETQRNKGNFPGRFSGRQFSNSRSEMNVSTLELGDSALYLCASDREPGLVSTDTQYFGPGTRLTVL.

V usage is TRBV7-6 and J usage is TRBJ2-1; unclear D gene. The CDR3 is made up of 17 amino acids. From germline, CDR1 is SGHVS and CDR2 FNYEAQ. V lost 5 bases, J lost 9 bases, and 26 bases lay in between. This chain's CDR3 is CASSAGFNAVGEAEQFF. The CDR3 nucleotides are TGTGCCAGCAGCGCCGGATTCAACGCGGTGGGTGAAGCTGAGCAGTTCTTC.

This CDR3 reads CASSLAPVENEQFF. CDR3 nucleotides: TGTGCCAGCAGCTTGGCCCCCGTCGAGAATGAGCAGTTCTTC. The chain recombines TRBV5-8 with TRBJ2-1, with D hard to call. Germline V CDR1 and CDR2: SGHTS, YDEGEE. V gave up 0 bases and J gave up 7 bases, with 11 bases separating them. The CDR3 spans 14 residues.

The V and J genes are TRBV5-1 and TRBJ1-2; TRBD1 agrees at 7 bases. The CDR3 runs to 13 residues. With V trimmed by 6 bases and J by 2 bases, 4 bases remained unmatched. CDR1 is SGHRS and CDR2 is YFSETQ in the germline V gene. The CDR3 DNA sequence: TGCGCCAGCACTCCGGACAGGAACTATGGCTACACCTTC. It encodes CASTPDRNYGYTF.

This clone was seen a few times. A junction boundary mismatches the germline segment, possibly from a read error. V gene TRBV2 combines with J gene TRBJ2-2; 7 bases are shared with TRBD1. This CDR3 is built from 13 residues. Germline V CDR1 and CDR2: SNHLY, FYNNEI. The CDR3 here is CASGDRAAGELFF. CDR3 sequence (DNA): TGTGCCAGCGGTGACAGGGCGGCCGGGGAGCTGTTTTTT.